This T cell receptor beta chain was found in a study of T cells in Graves' hyperthyroidism and ophthalmopathy. Overall study findings and caveats: In the analysis, a 13 V-J model separated ophthalmopathy from stable hyperthyroidism. Median prediction lead before ophthalmopathy onset was 5 to 7.5 months with the model.

The hyperthyroidism patients had all been newly diagnosed, and their disease duration was under 2 months. Their ages ranged from 18 to 65 years. PBMCs were obtained from 10 ml fresh peripheral blood. V lost 7 bases, J lost 3 bases, and 10 bases lay in between. CDR3 size: 13 residues. CDR1 is MDHEN and CDR2 is SYDVKM in the germline V gene. This clonotype appeared many times. Its antigen is unknown. Amplified TCR beta CDR3 regions came from RNA transcripts. TCR CDR3 regions were first amplified by RT-PCR with HTBI primers. MiXCR was run by TCRdb on the multiplex PCR reads, yielding one entry per CDR3 protein. The sample holds some 380,000 distinct CDR3 sequences, approximately 15% seen once.

The chain joins TRBV28 to TRBJ1-5, with TRBD1 as a possible D gene (6 bases). The sequenced sample consisted of blood. The source is a man aged 25 to 45 with Graves' hyperthyroidism that later progressed to Graves' ophthalmopathy. Written as DNA, the CDR3 is TGTGCCAGCAACCAGGGGAACAATCAGCCCCAGCATTTT. Its translation is CASNQGNNQPQHF.